This passage covers 22 T cell receptor beta chains from one sample sequenced in a study of OX40 agonist ivuxolimab in advanced cancers. Assay used: immunoSEQ multiplex PCR; TCRdb lists only in-frame clones, some missing. The table has about 39,000 clones, about 90% seen once. The sequencing here drew on CD4+ or CD8+ T cells sorted from blood, taken in a trial of the OX40 agonist ivuxolimab. These receptors all come from an adult with an advanced solid tumor such as melanoma, head and neck, liver or kidney cancer.

The rearrangement uses TRBV28 and TRBJ1-1, with D possibly matching TRBD1 (5 bases). V lost 3 bases, J lost 10 bases, and 6 bases lay in between. This CDR3 has 10 amino acids. Germline values: CDR1 MDHEN, CDR2 SYDVKM. CDR3 amino acids: CASSLGRAFF. The CDR3 DNA sequence: TGTGCCAGCAGTTTGGGGCGAGCTTTCTTT. Based on the CDR3 plus reference TRBV28 and TRBJ1-1, the full variable domain is DVKVTQSSRYLVKRTGEKVFLECVQDMDHENMFWYRQDPGLGLRLIYFSYDVKMKEKGDIPEGYSVSREKKERFSLILESASTNQTSMYLCASSLGRAFFGQGTRLTVV.

The chain employs TRBV28 and TRBJ2-5; no clear D. CDR1 and CDR2 (germline): MDHEN, SYDVKM. V dropped 6 bases and J dropped 4 bases, with 12 bases sitting between them. This CDR3 has 13 amino acids. CDR3 DNA: TGTGCCAGCAGCCCACGGGCAGGAGAGACCCAGTACTTC. It specifies CASSPRAGETQYF.

This clone turned up a few times. The gene calls are TRBV6-6 and TRBJ1-2; 12 bases are shared with TRBD1. Germline V gives CDR1 MNHNY, CDR2 SVGAGI (reference sequence). Germline trimming cut 2 bases from V and 7 bases from J; bases unmatched to any gene: 5. This CDR3 comprises 15 residues. In DNA, the CDR3 is TGTGCCAGCAGTTACCGGGACAGGGGGCTTAGTGGCTACACCTTC. Its protein product is CASSYRDRGLSGYTF.

The chain employs TRBV27 and TRBJ1-1, with TRBD1 matching 8 bases. CDR3 length: 20 residues. Germline CDR1 reads MNHEY; CDR2 reads SMNVEV (reference sequence). After removal of 3 bases from V and 10 bases from J, the junction contained 28 bases not matched to a gene. Here the CDR3 reads CASSLSPGRGPLRDSEGAFF. In DNA, the CDR3 is TGTGCCAGCAGTTTGTCTCCGGGCAGGGGGCCCCTCCGGGATTCAGAGGGAGCTTTCTTT.

The chain has TRBV6-5 and TRBJ2-4; 9 bases are a match to TRBD1. The germline V gene has CDR1 MNHEY and CDR2 SVGAGI. The ends lost 5 bases at V and 7 bases at J; junction bases unmatched: 3. The CDR3 covers 13 residues. CDR3 residues: CASSLGQGNIQYF. The CDR3 region has the DNA TGTGCCAGCAGTCTCGGACAGGGGAACATTCAGTACTTC.

The chain carries TRBV30 and TRBJ1-4, with TRBD1 matching over 9 bases. The CDR3 runs to 15 residues. Germline CDR1 reads GTSNPN; CDR2 reads SVGIG (reference sequence). Trimming cost V 1 base and J 8 bases; bases outside gene matches: 8. The CDR3 region is CAWSGLQGAGEKLFF. For the CDR3, the DNA is TGTGCCTGGAGTGGGTTACAGGGGGCCGGGGAAAAACTGTTTTTT.

The V call is TRBV2, the J call TRBJ1-4; D is unclear. The CDR3 consists of 13 residues. Trimming left V 2 bases short and J 5 bases short, with 6 bases between. Looked up from germline, CDR1 is SNHLY and CDR2 is FYNNEI. CDR3 sequence (DNA): TGTGCCAGCAGTGAACAGTGGAATGAAAAACTGTTTTTT. It specifies CASSEQWNEKLFF.

On this clone: At one of its ends the junction is not consistent with the germline gene, which may arise from a read error. This chain links TRBV2 with TRBJ2-7; no definite D call. Germline values: CDR1 SNHLY, CDR2 FYNNEI. The CDR3 has 11 amino acids. This CDR3 is CASSDTYGQYF. CDR3 DNA: TGTGCCAGCAGTGATACGTACGGGCAGTACTTC.

The CDR3 loop reads CAWRVGPLSYEQYF. CDR3 nucleotide sequence: TGTGCCTGGAGGGTTGGCCCTCTCTCCTACGAGCAGTACTTC. The chain is built from TRBV30 and TRBJ2-7; D is unclear. The CDR3 extends over 14 amino acids. From germline, CDR1 is GTSNPN and CDR2 SVGIG (reference sequence). V lost 3 bases and J 0 bases, leaving 12 bases between the germline ends.

This clone was recorded only once. The chain uses TRBV7-8 and TRBJ2-7; 11 bases are shared with TRBD2. This CDR3 region has 14 residues. V lost 10 bases, J lost 7 bases, and 12 bases stayed unmatched. Germline CDR1 reads SGHVS; CDR2 reads FQNEAQ. The DNA for the CDR3 is TGTGCCACGCTTAGTGGGACTAGCGGTGGGGAGCAGTACTTC. This sequence encodes CATLSGTSGGEQYF.

The table lists this clone with a few counts. The chain links TRBV21-1 to TRBJ2-7; the tabulated D call, TRBD2, remains unverified against the DNA. TRBV21-1 is a pseudogene. The length of the CDR3 is 12 residues. The CDR3 spells CASSPPFREQYF. CDR3 DNA: TGTGCCAGCAGCCCCCCCTTCCGCGAGCAGTACTTC.

This clone showed up just once. This rearrangement joins TRBV29-1 to TRBJ2-1, with TRBD2 as a possible D gene (6 bases). CDR1 is SQVTM, CDR2 ANQGSEA, per germline. The length of the CDR3 is 11 residues. V was shortened by 7 bases and J by 8 bases, with 12 bases between the two germline ends. This CDR3 is CSAREAYEQFF. DNA for the CDR3: TGCAGCGCGCGGGAAGCTTATGAGCAGTTCTTC.

V gene TRBV4-2 combines with J gene TRBJ2-7, with a possible D match to TRBD2 (5 bases). The CDR3 length is 15 residues. Trimming pared 1 base from V and 3 bases from J, leaving 13 bases between. In germline, CDR1 is LGHNA, CDR2 YNFKEQ. CDR3 bases: TGTGCCAGCAGCCAAGGGCGGACTCGATTCTACGAGCAGTACTTC. Protein: CASSQGRTRFYEQYF.

The V call is TRBV6-1, the J call TRBJ1-5; 7 bases map to TRBD1. The junction had 9 bases not matched to a gene; V was cut back by 4 bases and J by 0 bases. This CDR3 has 17 residues. In germline, CDR1 is MNHNS, CDR2 SASEGT. In nucleotides, the CDR3 is TGTGCCAGCAGTGGACAGGGTGTCTCACCTAGCAATCAGCCCCAGCATTTT. Translated, it gives CASSGQGVSPSNQPQHF.

The chain is built from TRBV7-2 and TRBJ1-1; no definite D call. The germline gives CDR1 SGHTA, CDR2 FQGNSA. Trimming cost V 2 bases and J 1 base, with 20 bases left between them. There are 18 residues in the CDR3. Written as DNA, the CDR3 is TGTGCCAGCAGCTTATCTCCGAGTACGTGGCTGGCGAACACTGAAGCTTTCTTT. Residues: CASSLSPSTWLANTEAFF.

The V gene is TRBV6-5, the J gene TRBJ2-5; possibly TRBD2 for D (5 bases). The V gene lost 2 bases and the J gene lost 1 base, with 11 bases spanning the gap. Germline values: CDR1 MNHEY, CDR2 SVGAGI. This CDR3 region has 15 residues. The CDR3 sequence: CASSYLRTFQETQYF. The CDR3 DNA reads as TGTGCCAGCAGTTACCTGAGGACTTTCCAAGAGACCCAGTACTTC.

This chain links TRBV27 with TRBJ1-2; weak D call: TRBD1 (5 bases). The CDR3 has 14 amino acids. Between the trimmed V and J ends, which lost 1 base and 6 bases, there was a span of 12 bases. Per germline, CDR1 MNHEY and CDR2 SMNVEV (reference sequence). The CDR3 coding sequence is TGTGCCAGCAGTTTATTTTCAGGGCGGGATGGCTACACCTTC. It yields the protein CASSLFSGRDGYTF.

The J gene is TRBJ2-7, the V gene TRBV27; 7 nucleotides line up with TRBD2. This CDR3 is 14 amino acids long. V dropped 6 bases and J dropped 2; count of bases not matched to a gene: 7. Germline values: CDR1 MNHEY, CDR2 SMNVEV (reference sequence). CDR3: CASSPGAGAYEQYF. The CDR3 DNA reads as TGTGCCAGCAGCCCCGGGGCGGGGGCCTACGAGCAGTACTTC.

The rearrangement uses TRBV28 and TRBJ2-6, with 7 positions matching TRBD1. The CDR3 has 19 amino acids. The V gene end was trimmed by 1 base and the J gene end by 0 bases; junction bases not matched to a gene: 9. Germline V gene lookup returns CDR1 MDHEN and CDR2 SYDVKM. The CDR3 here is CASSLLGTAGASGANVLTF. CDR3 sequence (DNA): TGTGCCAGCAGTTTATTGGGGACAGCAGGAGCCTCTGGGGCCAACGTCCTGACTTTC.

This rearrangement joins TRBV19 to TRBJ2-7, with 9 nucleotides matching TRBD2. V trimming: 5 bases; J trimming: 2 bases; junction bases outside the gene matches: 7. This CDR3 is built from 15 residues. CDR1 and CDR2 (germline): LNHDA, SQIVND (reference sequence). CDR3 DNA: TGTGCCAGTAGTTACAACGGCGGGAGGGCCTACGAGCAGTACTTC. Encoded protein: CASSYNGGRAYEQYF.

This clone showed up just once. The chain links TRBV9 to TRBJ2-3; 8 positions match TRBD2. CDR1 SGDLS and CDR2 YYNGEE come from the germline V gene. The CDR3 has 17 residues. V lost 4 bases to trimming and J lost 2 bases; unmatched junction nucleotides: 12. The CDR3 bases are TGTGCCAGCAGCTCACACCTTAGCGGGACCTTCACAGATACGCAGTATTTT. It is translated as CASSSHLSGTFTDTQYF. Variable domain in full (rest from reference TRBV9 and TRBJ2-3): DSGVTQTPKHLITATGQRVTLRCSPRSGDLSVYWYQQSLDQGLQFLIQYYNGEERAKGNILERFSAQQFPDLHSELNLSSLELGDSALYFCASSSHLSGTFTDTQYFGPGTRLTVL.

CDR3 residues: CASRGGLGAYEQYF. Written as DNA, the CDR3 is TGTGCCAGCAGAGGTGGGTTGGGCGCCTACGAGCAGTACTTC. The gene calls are TRBV7-8 and TRBJ2-7, with unresolved D. Germline V lookup: CDR1 SGHVS, CDR2 FQNEAQ. Trimming removed 6 bases from V and 2 bases from J, with 14 bases in between. CDR3 length: 14 residues.